This TCR beta chain is drawn from a study of cytomegalovirus exposure and HLA in healthy donors. Points on this clone: No antigen is known for it.

At the time of sampling, donors were nominally healthy, though unrecorded immune exposures were likely. Study-wide points: Rare sequences made up most TCRs, while some public TCRs were found in many donors. The investigators catalogued some 150 TCR beta chains as cytomegalovirus-associated.

The length of the CDR3 is 15 residues. V lost 4 bases, J lost 0 bases, and 1 base stayed unmatched. Germline V lookup: CDR1 PRHDT, CDR2 FYEKMQ (reference sequence). A multiplex PCR was run with 60 Vbeta primers and 13 Jbeta primers. Assay: immunoSEQ multiplex PCR; the TCRdb copy retains only in-frame clones and omits some. The sample lists about 150,000 clones, approximately 80% occurring once. The chain has TRBV13 and TRBJ2-2, with 8 bases aligning to TRBD2. The TCR originated in a middle-aged woman in good health and CMV-seropositive. Sequencing input: PBMCs. The CDR3 coding sequence is TGTGCCAGCAGCTCGGGACTAGCGAACACCGGGGAGCTGTTTTTT. Translation gives CASSSGLANTGELFF.